Below are 5 T cell receptor beta chains sequenced from a single sample in a study of T cell repertoires in cytomegalovirus infection. TCRdb reprocessed the reads with MiXCR, giving one entry per CDR3 protein. The data contain about 770,000 distinct CDR3 sequences, around 29% of them singletons. Their cognate antigens are unknown. The sample here was cultured CD8+ T cells from PBMCs, taken from culture after CMV antigen stimulation. These receptors came from a human donor in good health (CMV status not recorded). Some clones in this sample may be carry-over from other donors' samples.

The rearrangement links TRBV4-1 to TRBJ1-5; D unresolved. Trimming shortened V by 0 bases and J by 4 bases, and 10 bases separated the two germline ends. Germline V gene lookup returns CDR1 MGHRA and CDR2 YSYEKL. This CDR3 has 15 amino acids. CDR3 in amino acids: CASSQDLPGNQPQHF. The CDR3, as DNA: TGCGCCAGCAGCCAAGATCTTCCCGGGAATCAGCCCCAGCATTTT.

This chain connects TRBV6-5 to TRBJ2-7, with 8 bases aligning to TRBD1. The CDR3 has 13 residues. CDR1 and CDR2 (germline): MNHEY, SVGAGI. V lost 6 bases to trimming and J lost 4 bases; unmatched junction nucleotides: 5. CDR3 sequence: CASRDREAYEQYV. The CDR3 DNA sequence: TGTGCCAGCAGGGACAGGGAGGCTTACGAGCAGTACGTC.

V is TRBV12-3 or TRBV12-4 and J is TRBJ2-1; TRBD2 aligns across 11 bases. The length of the CDR3 is 19 residues. Trimming took 0 bases from V and 3 from J; bases not matched to a gene: 10. The CDR3 is CASSLAHWASGGYYNEQFF. CDR3 DNA sequence: TGTGCCAGCAGTTTAGCGCACTGGGCTAGCGGGGGGTACTACAATGAGCAGTTCTTC.

There are a few counts of this clonotype. This sequence joins TRBV10-3 and TRBJ2-3; 8 bases line up with TRBD1. CDR1 and CDR2 (germline): ENHRY, SYGVKD. The CDR3 is 15 amino acids. Germline trimming cut 4 bases from V and 0 bases from J; bases unmatched to any gene: 3. In nucleotides, the CDR3 is TGTGCCATCAGTGGGACAGGGAAAAGCACAGATACGCAGTATTTT. This translates into CAISGTGKSTDTQYF.

This clonotype was observed a few times. This chain uses TRBV6-8 with TRBJ2-2, with D perhaps being TRBD1 or TRBD2 (6 bases each). The CDR3 runs 17 residues. Germline loops: CDR1 MNHGY, CDR2 SAAAGT. Trimming left V 2 bases short and J 2 bases short, with 15 bases between. The CDR3 nucleotides are TGTGCCAGCAGTTACCTCGGGGGCTATTCAAACACCGGGGAGCTGTTTTTT. It specifies CASSYLGGYSNTGELFF.